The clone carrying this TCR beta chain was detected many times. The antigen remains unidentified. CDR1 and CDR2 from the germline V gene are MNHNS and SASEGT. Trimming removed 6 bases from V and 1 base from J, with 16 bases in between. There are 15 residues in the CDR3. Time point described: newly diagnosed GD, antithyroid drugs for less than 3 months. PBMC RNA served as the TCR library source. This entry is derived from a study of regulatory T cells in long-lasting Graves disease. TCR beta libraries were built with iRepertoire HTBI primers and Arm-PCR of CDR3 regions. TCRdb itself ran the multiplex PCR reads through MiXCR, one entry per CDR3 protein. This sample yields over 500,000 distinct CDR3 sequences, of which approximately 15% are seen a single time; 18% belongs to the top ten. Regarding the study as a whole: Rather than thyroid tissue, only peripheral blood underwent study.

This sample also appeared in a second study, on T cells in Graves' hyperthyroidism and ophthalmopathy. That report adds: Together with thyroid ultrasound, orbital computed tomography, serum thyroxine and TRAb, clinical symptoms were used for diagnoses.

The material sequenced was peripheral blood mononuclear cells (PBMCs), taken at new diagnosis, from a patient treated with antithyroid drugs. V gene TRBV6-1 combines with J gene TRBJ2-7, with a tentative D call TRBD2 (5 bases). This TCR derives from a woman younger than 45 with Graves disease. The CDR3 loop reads CASSFGGFDSYEQYF. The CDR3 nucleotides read TGTGCCAGCAGCTTCGGCGGGTTCGATTCCTACGAGCAGTACTTC.